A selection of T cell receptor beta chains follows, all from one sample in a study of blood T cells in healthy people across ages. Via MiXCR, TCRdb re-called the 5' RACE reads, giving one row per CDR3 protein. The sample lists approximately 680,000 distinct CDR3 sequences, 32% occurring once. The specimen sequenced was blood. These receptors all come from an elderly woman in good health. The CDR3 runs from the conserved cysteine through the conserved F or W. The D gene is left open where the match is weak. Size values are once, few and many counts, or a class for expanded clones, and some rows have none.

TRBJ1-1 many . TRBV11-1 CASSVSEVAFF TGTGCCAGCAGCGTTTCTGAAGTAGCTTTCTTT
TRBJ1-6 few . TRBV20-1 CSARDPRRGIPNSPLHF TGCAGTGCTAGAGATCCCCGGAGGGGGATCCCTAATTCACCCCTCCACTTT
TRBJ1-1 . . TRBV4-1 CASSLGGGRDTEAFF TGCGCCAGCAGCCTGGGTGGAGGTAGGGACACTGAAGCTTTCTTT
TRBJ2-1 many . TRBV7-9 CASSFGGAPGDNEQFF TGTGCCAGCAGCTTCGGAGGGGCGCCCGGAGACAATGAGCAGTTCTTC
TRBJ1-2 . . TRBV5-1 CASSLILSADGYTF TGCGCCAGCAGCTTGATTTTATCGGCAGATGGCTACACCTTC
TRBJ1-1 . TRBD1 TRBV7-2 CASSPGQGGLKAFF TGTGCCAGCAGCCCGGGACAGGGAGGTTTGAAAGCTTTCTTT
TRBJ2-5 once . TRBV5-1 CASSRGPGAQETQYF TGCGCCAGCAGCAGGGGACCGGGAGCCCAAGAGACCCAGTACTTC
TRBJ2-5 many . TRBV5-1 CASSGAAGTETQYF TGCGCCAGCAGCGGGGCCGCCGGGACCGAGACCCAGTACTTC
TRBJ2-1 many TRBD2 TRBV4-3 CASSQELAGGPNEQFF TGCGCCAGCAGCCAGGAATTAGCGGGGGGGCCCAATGAGCAGTTCTTC
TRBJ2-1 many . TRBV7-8 CASSLDRAHEQFF TGTGCCAGCAGCTTAGATCGGGCCCATGAGCAGTTCTTC
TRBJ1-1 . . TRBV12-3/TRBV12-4 CASRISGPGCSEAFF TGTGCCAGCAGGATCTCGGGCCCCGGCTGTTCTGAAGCTTTCTTT
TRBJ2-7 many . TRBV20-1 CSAQTDSHEQYF TGCAGTGCTCAAACAGACAGTCACGAGCAGTACTTC
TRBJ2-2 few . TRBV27 CASSLRAPRSHTGELFF TGTGCCAGCAGTTTAAGGGCCCCACGCAGTCACACCGGGGAGCTGTTTTTT
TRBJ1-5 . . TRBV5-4 CASSCPPFRGENNRPQHF TGTGCCAGCAGCTGCCCACCGTTCCGGGGTGAAAACAATCGGCCCCAGCATTTT
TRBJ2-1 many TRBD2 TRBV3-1 CASSQEILAGGGNEQFF TGTGCCAGCAGCCAAGAGATACTAGCGGGGGGCGGGAATGAGCAGTTCTTC
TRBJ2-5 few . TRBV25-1 CASSAGGEQYF TGTGCCAGCAGTGCAGGTGGGGAGCAGTACTTC
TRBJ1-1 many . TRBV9 CASSGVMNTEAFF TGTGCCAGCAGCGGGGTTATGAACACTGAAGCTTTCTTT
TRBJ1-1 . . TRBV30 CAWRSGTLNTEAFF TGTGCCTGGAGGTCCGGGACACTGAACACTGAAGCTTTCTTT
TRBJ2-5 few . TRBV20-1 CSARVAFEETQYF TGCAGTGCTAGAGTGGCGTTTGAAGAGACCCAGTACTTC
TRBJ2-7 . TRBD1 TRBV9 CASSVTGDEQYF TGTGCCAGCAGCGTCACAGGGGACGAGCAGTACTTC
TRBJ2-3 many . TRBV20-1 CSASLVGGDTQYF TGCAGTGCTTCTCTCGTAGGGGGAGATACGCAGTATTTT
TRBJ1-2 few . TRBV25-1 CASSELGREEYTF TGTGCCAGCAGTGAATTGGGGAGGGAAGAATACACCTTC
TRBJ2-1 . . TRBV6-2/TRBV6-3 CASSPVVGVTSSSYNEQFF TGTGCCAGCAGCCCGGTTGTGGGGGTGACGTCGAGCTCCTACAATGAGCAGTTCTTC
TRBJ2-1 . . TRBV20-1 CSARSGDYNEQFF TGCAGTGCTAGATCGGGGGACTACAATGAGCAGTTCTTC
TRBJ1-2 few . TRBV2 CASSEDLRANYGYTF TGTGCCAGCAGTGAAGATTTGAGGGCTAACTATGGCTACACCTTC
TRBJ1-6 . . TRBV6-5 CASSYFQNRGSPLHF TGTGCCAGCAGTTACTTCCAGAACCGAGGTTCACCCCTCCACTTT
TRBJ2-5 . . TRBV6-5 CASSPRVGSNEQYF TGTGCCAGCAGCCCCCGAGTCGGATCCAATGAGCAGTACTTC
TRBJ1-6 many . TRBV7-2 CASSPGGLHSPLHF TGTGCCAGCAGCCCCGGGGGTTTACATTCACCCCTCCACTTT
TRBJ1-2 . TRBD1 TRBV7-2 CASSLHRGSNYGYTF TGTGCCAGCAGCCTACACAGGGGTTCAAACTATGGCTACACCTTC